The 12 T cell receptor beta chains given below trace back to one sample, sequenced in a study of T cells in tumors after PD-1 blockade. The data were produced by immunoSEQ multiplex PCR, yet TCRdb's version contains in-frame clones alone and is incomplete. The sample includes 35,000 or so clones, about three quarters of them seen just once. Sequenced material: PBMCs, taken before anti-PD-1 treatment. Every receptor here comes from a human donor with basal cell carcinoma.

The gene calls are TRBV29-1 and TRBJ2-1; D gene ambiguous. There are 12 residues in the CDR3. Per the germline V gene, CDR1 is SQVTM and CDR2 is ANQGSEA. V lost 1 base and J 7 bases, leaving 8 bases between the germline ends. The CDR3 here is CSVEGWGNEQFF. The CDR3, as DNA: TGCAGCGTTGAAGGGTGGGGAAATGAGCAGTTCTTC.

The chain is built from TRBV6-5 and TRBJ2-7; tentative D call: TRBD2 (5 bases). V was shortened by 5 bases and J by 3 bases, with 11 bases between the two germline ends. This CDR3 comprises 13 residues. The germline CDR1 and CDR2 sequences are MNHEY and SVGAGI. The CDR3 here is CASSTPGLYEQYF. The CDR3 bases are TGTGCCAGCAGTACCCCCGGACTCTACGAGCAGTACTTC.

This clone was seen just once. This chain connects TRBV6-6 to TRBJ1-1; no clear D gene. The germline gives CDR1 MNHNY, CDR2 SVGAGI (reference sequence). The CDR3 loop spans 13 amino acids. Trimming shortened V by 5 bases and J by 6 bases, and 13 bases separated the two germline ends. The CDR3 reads CASSPSPQAEAFF. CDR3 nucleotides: TGTGCCAGCAGTCCCTCTCCCCAGGCTGAAGCTTTCTTT.

The DNA for the CDR3 is TGTGCCAGCAGTCGATTACCAGATACGCAGTATTTT. This codes for CASSRLPDTQYF. The chain couples TRBV5-4 to TRBJ2-3; D is unclear. CDR3 length: 12 residues. Germline V gene sequence: CDR1 SGHNT, CDR2 YYREEE (reference sequence). V dropped 5 bases and J dropped 4 bases, with 8 bases sitting between them.

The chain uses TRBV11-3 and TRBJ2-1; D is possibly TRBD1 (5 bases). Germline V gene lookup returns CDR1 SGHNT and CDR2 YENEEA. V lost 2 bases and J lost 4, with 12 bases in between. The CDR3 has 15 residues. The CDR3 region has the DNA TGTGCCAGCAGCTTAAGCAGGGAAGAGTACAATGAGCAGTTCTTC. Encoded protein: CASSLSREEYNEQFF.

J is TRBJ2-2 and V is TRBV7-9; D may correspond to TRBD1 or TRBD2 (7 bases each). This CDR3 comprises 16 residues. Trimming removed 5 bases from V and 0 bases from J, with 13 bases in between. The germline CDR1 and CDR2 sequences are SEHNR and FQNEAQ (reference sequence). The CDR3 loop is CASSAQGGPNTGELFF. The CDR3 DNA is TGTGCCAGCAGCGCCCAGGGGGGGCCGAACACCGGGGAGCTGTTTTTT.

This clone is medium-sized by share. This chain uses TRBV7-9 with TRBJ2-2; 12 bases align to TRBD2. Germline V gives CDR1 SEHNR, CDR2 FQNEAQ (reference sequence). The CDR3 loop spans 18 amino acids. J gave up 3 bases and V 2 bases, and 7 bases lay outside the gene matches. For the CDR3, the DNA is TGTGCCAGCAGCTTATCTAGCGGGGGGGCCGTTGACACCGGGGAGCTGTTTTTT. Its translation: CASSLSSGGAVDTGELFF.

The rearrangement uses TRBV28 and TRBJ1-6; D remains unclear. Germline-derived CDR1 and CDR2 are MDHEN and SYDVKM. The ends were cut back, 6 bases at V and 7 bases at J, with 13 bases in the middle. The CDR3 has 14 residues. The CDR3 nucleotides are TGTGCCAGCAGCCGAGGGTTGGAAAATTCACCCCTCCACTTT. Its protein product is CASSRGLENSPLHF.

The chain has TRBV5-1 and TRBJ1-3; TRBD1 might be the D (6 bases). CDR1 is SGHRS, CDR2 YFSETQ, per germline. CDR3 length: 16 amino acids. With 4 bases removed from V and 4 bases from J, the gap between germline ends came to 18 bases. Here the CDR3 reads CASSPSGARDGNTIYF. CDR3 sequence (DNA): TGCGCCAGCAGCCCCTCGGGGGCGAGGGACGGAAACACCATATATTTT.

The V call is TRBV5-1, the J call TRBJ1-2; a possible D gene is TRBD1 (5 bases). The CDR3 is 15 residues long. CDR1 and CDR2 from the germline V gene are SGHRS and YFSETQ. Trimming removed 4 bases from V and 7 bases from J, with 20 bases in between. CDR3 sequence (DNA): TGCGCCAGCAGCCCAACCTCCGGGACCGCCACTGGCTACACCTTC. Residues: CASSPTSGTATGYTF.

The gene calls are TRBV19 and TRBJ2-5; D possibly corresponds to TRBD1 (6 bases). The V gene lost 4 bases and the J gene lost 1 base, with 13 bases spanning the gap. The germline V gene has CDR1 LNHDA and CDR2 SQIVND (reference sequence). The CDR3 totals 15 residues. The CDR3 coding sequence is TGTGCCAGTAGTAGGGGGCGGCCCCTCCAAGAGACCCAGTACTTC. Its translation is CASSRGRPLQETQYF.

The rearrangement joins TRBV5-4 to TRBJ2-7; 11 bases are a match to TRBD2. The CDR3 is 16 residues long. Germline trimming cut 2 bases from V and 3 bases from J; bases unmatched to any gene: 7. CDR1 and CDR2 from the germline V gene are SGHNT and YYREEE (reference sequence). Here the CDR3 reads CASSFRTSGGGYEQYF. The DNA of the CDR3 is TGTGCCAGCAGCTTTAGAACTAGCGGGGGTGGCTACGAGCAGTACTTC.